Listed below are T cell receptor beta chains from one sample, sequenced in a study of T cells in Graves' hyperthyroidism and ophthalmopathy. Each CDR3 protein gets one entry after TCRdb re-called the multiplex PCR reads with MiXCR. The data show about 640,000 distinct CDR3 sequences, approximately 15% seen once. The sample taken for sequencing was blood. The receptors come from a woman between 50 and 59 years old with Graves' ophthalmopathy. CDR3s include the opening cysteine and the closing phenylalanine or tryptophan. Fields, in order: CDR3 length, D gene, clone size, J gene, V gene, CDR3 protein, CDR3 DNA. D genes are given only for firm matches. The size entry is marked missing in some rows and otherwise reads once, few, many or a size class.

14 NA many TRBJ2-1 TRBV5-8 CASSHRDRFNEQFF TGTGCCAGCAGCCACCGGGACCGCTTCAATGAGCAGTTCTTC
16 NA many TRBJ2-1 TRBV7-8 CASSNRDHQRFDEQFF TGTGCCAGCAGCAACCGGGACCACCAACGTTTCGATGAGCAGTTCTTC
16 NA many TRBJ2-2 TRBV11-2 CASSLAAGTNTGELFF TGTGCCAGCAGCTTAGCGGCGGGTACGAACACCGGGGAGCTGTTTTTT
13 TRBD2 many TRBJ2-7 TRBV10-3 CAIILAEDYEQYF TGTGCCATCATACTAGCGGAGGATTACGAGCAGTACTTC
14 NA many TRBJ1-1 TRBV28 CASSSHPGNTEAFF TGTGCCAGCAGTTCCCACCCCGGGAACACTGAAGCTTTCTTT
16 TRBD2 NA TRBJ2-1 TRBV5-6 CASSLRSGAPYNEQFF TGTGCCAGCAGCTTGAGGAGCGGGGCCCCCTACAATGAGCAGTTCTTC
17 TRBD1 few TRBJ1-5 TRBV20-1 CSARLGGAGYSNQPQHF TGCAGTGCTAGATTAGGGGGCGCCGGTTATAGCAATCAGCCCCAGCATTTT
17 TRBD1 NA TRBJ2-3 TRBV7-9 CASSPRGTGTGPDTQYF TGTGCCAGCAGCCCCCGGGGTACTGGGACAGGGCCAGATACGCAGTATTTT
15 TRBD1 many TRBJ1-4 TRBV11-3 CASSPTGVANEKLFF TGTGCCAGCAGCCCTACAGGGGTGGCTAATGAAAAACTGTTTTTT
14 TRBD1 few TRBJ1-4 TRBV18 CASSPTGVSEKLFF TGTGCCAGCTCACCGACAGGGGTGTCTGAAAAACTGTTTTTT
12 NA many TRBJ2-1 TRBV20-1 CSAASRSDEQFF TGCAGTGCCGCATCTAGGAGCGATGAGCAGTTCTTC
15 NA few TRBJ2-1 TRBV27 CASSLFAGRVNEQFF TGTGCCAGCAGTTTATTTGCGGGAAGGGTAAATGAGCAGTTCTTC
15 NA few TRBJ1-2 TRBV15 CATSRDRQGWYGYTF TGTGCCACCAGCAGAGATAGGCAGGGCTGGTATGGCTACACCTTC
13 NA many TRBJ2-7 TRBV7-3 CASSLRKGYEQYF TGTGCCAGCAGCTTAAGAAAGGGTTACGAGCAGTACTTC
15 NA many TRBJ2-5 TRBV30 CAWRSGQAPGETQYF TGTGCCTGGAGGTCCGGGCAGGCCCCGGGGGAGACCCAGTACTTC
16 NA few TRBJ1-5 TRBV20-1 CSASSPRVWSNQPQHF TGCAGTGCTAGCAGCCCGCGGGTATGGAGCAATCAGCCCCAGCATTTT
14 NA few TRBJ2-7 TRBV14 CASSLLGQGTEQYF TGTGCCAGCAGCCTCCTCGGGCAGGGCACGGAGCAGTACTTC
15 TRBD2 many TRBJ2-1 TRBV24-1 CATSDTSGLNNEQFF TGTGCCACCAGTGATACTAGCGGATTAAACAATGAGCAGTTCTTC
15 NA many TRBJ2-5 TRBV20-1 CSARDPPPGLETQYF TGCAGTGCTAGAGATCCGCCGCCGGGGCTGGAGACCCAGTACTTC
13 NA many TRBJ2-7 TRBV2 CASSDSLAYEQYF TGTGCCAGCAGCGACAGCTTGGCCTACGAGCAGTACTTC
17 TRBD2 few TRBJ2-7 TRBV18 CASSPPLWGSGSYEQYF TGTGCCAGCTCACCACCGCTATGGGGCAGCGGGAGCTACGAGCAGTACTTC
16 TRBD1 many TRBJ2-2 TRBV7-2 CASSLGQGMRTGELFF TGTGCCAGCAGCTTGGGACAGGGGATGCGCACCGGGGAGCTGTTTTTT
15 NA many TRBJ2-7 TRBV7-2 CASSLGWGRATQQYF TGTGCCAGCAGCTTAGGATGGGGCCGCGCAACCCAGCAGTACTTC
14 TRBD2 many TRBJ2-3 TRBV30 CAWSVGLASDTQYF TGTGCCTGGAGTGTGGGACTAGCATCAGATACGCAGTATTTT
15 NA many TRBJ1-5 TRBV24-1 CATSEGGVGNQPQHF TGTGCCACCAGTGAAGGGGGAGTCGGCAATCAGCCCCAGCATTTT
17 NA many TRBJ2-3 TRBV11-2 CASSLFLASGITDTQYF TGTGCCAGCAGCTTATTTCTAGCTTCGGGGATCACAGATACGCAGTATTTT
14 NA few TRBJ1-2 TRBV6-2/TRBV6-3 CASSYLDSHYGYTF TGTGCCAGCAGTTACTTGGACAGTCACTATGGCTACACCTTC
12 NA NA TRBJ1-2 TRBV6-1 CASSQSGTGYTF TGTGCCAGCAGTCAGTCCGGGACAGGCTACACCTTC
16 TRBD1 many TRBJ2-1 TRBV28 CASSSPDRGGYNEQFF TGTGCCAGCAGTTCCCCGGACAGGGGAGGGTACAATGAGCAGTTCTTC
17 TRBD1 many TRBJ1-2 TRBV7-2 CASGFLFGGTVDYGYTF TGTGCCAGCGGATTTCTTTTTGGTGGGACAGTGGACTATGGCTACACCTTC
17 TRBD2 NA TRBJ2-1 TRBV9 CASSVQASGSLSHEQFF TGTGCCAGCAGCGTCCAGGCTAGCGGGAGTCTTTCCCATGAGCAGTTCTTC
15 NA many TRBJ2-7 TRBV5-1 CASSQTRKSSYEQYF TGCGCCAGCAGCCAAACACGAAAGAGCTCCTACGAGCAGTACTTC
11 NA many TRBJ2-5 TRBV30 CAWIGGETQYF TGTGCCTGGATTGGGGGTGAGACCCAGTACTTC
13 NA few TRBJ2-4 TRBV20-1 CSARVGGRSIQYF TGCAGTGCTAGAGTCGGAGGGCGTAGCATTCAGTACTTC
16 NA many TRBJ1-5 TRBV12-3/TRBV12-4 CASSPGVGRGNQPQHF TGTGCCAGCAGTCCCGGGGTAGGCAGGGGCAATCAGCCCCAGCATTTT
13 TRBD2 many TRBJ2-3 TRBV20-1 CSAGLAGTDTQYF TGCAGTGCGGGGCTAGCGGGCACAGATACGCAGTATTTT
16 NA NA TRBJ2-7 TRBV4-3 CASSQAAPGTTYEQYF TGCGCCAGCAGCCAAGCCGCCCCCGGGACAACCTACGAGCAGTACTTC
15 NA NA TRBJ1-5 TRBV12-3/TRBV12-4 CASSSSDTYNQPQHF TGTGCCAGCAGTTCCTCGGACACCTACAATCAGCCCCAGCATTTT
14 NA many TRBJ1-2 TRBV12-3/TRBV12-4 CASSLRVLRNDYTF TGTGCCAGCAGTTTACGGGTTCTTCGGAATGACTACACCTTC
20 TRBD2 NA TRBJ2-3 TRBV4-1 CASSQDPLAGGLTRTDTQYF TGCGCCAGCAGCCAAGATCCCCTCGCGGGGGGGCTAACTCGCACAGATACGCAGTATTTT
14 NA few TRBJ1-1 TRBV28 CASSFGGHFTEAFF TGTGCCAGCAGTTTCGGGGGGCATTTCACTGAAGCTTTCTTT
14 TRBD2 NA TRBJ2-3 TRBV20-1 CSAGWEGPGDTQYF TGCAGTGCTGGGTGGGAGGGTCCGGGGGATACGCAGTATTTT
15 TRBD1 many TRBJ2-7 TRBV11-3 CASSFGQGGSNEQYF TGTGCCAGCAGCTTCGGACAGGGGGGCTCGAACGAGCAGTACTTC
14 NA many TRBJ1-1 TRBV20-1 CSARVFDRNTEAFF TGCAGTGCTAGGGTGTTTGACAGAAACACTGAAGCTTTCTTT